A single sample is the source of the 2 T cell receptor beta chains below, sequenced in a study of cytomegalovirus exposure and HLA in healthy donors. TCRdb keeps only in-frame clones here, not all; method: immunoSEQ multiplex PCR. The table lists 250,000 to 300,000 clones, about 86% of them singletons. Sequenced sample: PBMCs. The receptors stem from a woman aged 18-30 years in good health and CMV-seronegative.

This clone was seen once. The chain joins TRBV5-1 to TRBJ2-1, with TRBD1 as a possible D gene (6 bases). Germline V gene sequence: CDR1 SGHRS, CDR2 YFSETQ. Trimming shortened V by 0 bases and J by 10 bases, and 11 bases separated the two germline ends. This CDR3 has 13 amino acids. CDR3 bases: TGCGCCAGCAGCTTGGTCACAGGGAACGAGCAGTTCTTC. Amino acid sequence: CASSLVTGNEQFF.

The CDR3: CASSEGGSYEQYF. CDR3 bases: TGCGCCAGCAGTGAGGGAGGCTCCTACGAGCAGTACTTC. This chain connects TRBV10-1 to TRBJ2-7, with D maybe TRBD2 (5 bases). The CDR3 totals 13 residues. Germline V gene lookup returns CDR1 WNHNN and CDR2 SYGVQD (reference sequence). Trimming cost V 2 bases and J 0 bases, with 5 bases left between them.